Below, 25 T cell receptor beta chains from the same sample are listed, as sequenced in a study of blood T cell repertoires in COVID-19. The protocol was immunoSEQ multiplex PCR, while the TCRdb copy is restricted to in-frame clones and leaves out a portion. The sample carries about 270,000 clones, more than 75% recorded once. The source material was peripheral blood. These receptors were collected from a woman between 50 and 59 years old with acute or convalescent COVID-19.

This clone is a singleton in its sample. The chain recombines TRBV7-2 with TRBJ1-1; D uncertain. Germline CDR1 reads SGHTA; CDR2 reads FQGNSA. The germline V and J ends were trimmed by 7 bases and 0 bases, with 9 bases remaining between them. The CDR3 runs to 13 residues. CDR3 sequence reads: CASKFGVNTEAFF. The CDR3 DNA reads TGTGCCAGCAAGTTTGGAGTGAACACTGAAGCTTTCTTT.

The rearrangement uses TRBV15 and TRBJ1-3; TRBD1 is a possible D gene (6 bases). CDR1 is LNHNV and CDR2 is YYDKDF in the germline V gene (reference sequence). V shed 1 base and J shed 1 base, with 11 bases lying between them. The CDR3 contains 16 residues. This CDR3 is CATSRGDRTSGNTIYF. DNA for the CDR3: TGTGCCACCAGCAGAGGTGACAGGACTTCTGGAAACACCATATATTTT.

This sequence joins TRBV29-1 and TRBJ1-4, with 10 bases identical to TRBD1. The junction had 6 bases not matched to a gene; V was cut back by 8 bases and J by 6 bases. CDR1 and CDR2 from the germline V gene are SQVTM and ANQGSEA. The CDR3 length is 13 residues. CDR3: CSIRTGGYEKLFF. CDR3 sequence (DNA): TGCAGCATTCGGACAGGGGGGTATGAAAAACTGTTTTTT.

This sequence joins TRBV7-3 and TRBJ2-1; D remains ambiguous. Germline loops: CDR1 SGHTA, CDR2 FQGTGA. Trimming removed 0 bases from V and 5 bases from J, with 5 bases in between. The CDR3 has 13 amino acids. The CDR3: CASSLTQNNEQFF. The CDR3 DNA sequence: TGTGCCAGCAGCTTAACCCAGAACAATGAGCAGTTCTTC.

The gene calls are TRBV27 and TRBJ2-7; D is perhaps TRBD1 (6 bases). Trimming took 7 bases from V and 3 from J, leaving 16 bases between them. This CDR3 is 14 amino acids long. In germline, CDR1 is MNHEY, CDR2 SMNVEV (reference sequence). In DNA, the CDR3 is TGTGCCAGCACCCCCCGGAGAGGGGGCTACGAGCAGTACTTC. Protein sequence: CASTPRRGGYEQYF.

The chain has TRBV6-2 or TRBV6-3 and TRBJ2-2; 8 bases fit TRBD2. The CDR3 is made up of 16 amino acids. The V gene's germline CDR1 is MNHEY and CDR2 SVGEGT. J lost 2 bases, V lost 4 bases, and 6 bases had no gene match. CDR3 residues: CASSSLAGHNTGELFF. CDR3 DNA sequence: TGTGCCAGCAGTTCCTTAGCGGGACACAACACCGGGGAGCTGTTTTTT.

The V call is TRBV30, the J call TRBJ2-2; 8 bases align to TRBD2. The germline CDR1 and CDR2 sequences are GTSNPN and SVGIG (reference sequence). The CDR3 runs to 17 residues. Trimming at V came to 0 bases and at J to 3 bases, leaving 9 bases not matched to a gene. CDR3 sequence: CAWSVSRTSWDTGELFF. The CDR3 nucleotides read TGTGCCTGGAGTGTTTCTCGGACTAGCTGGGACACCGGGGAGCTGTTTTTT.

The V gene is TRBV11-2, the J gene TRBJ1-2; 8 bases agree with TRBD1. CDR1 SGHAT and CDR2 FQNNGV come from the germline V gene. With 5 bases clipped from V and 4 bases from J, the junction kept 9 bases outside the gene matches. This CDR3 contains 15 residues. This CDR3 is CASSPRTGTSYGYTF. The CDR3 DNA reads as TGTGCCAGCAGCCCTCGGACAGGGACCTCCTATGGCTACACCTTC.

The chain uses TRBV28 and TRBJ2-7; 9 positions agree with TRBD2. This CDR3 spans 18 amino acids. Germline CDR1 MDHEN, CDR2 SYDVKM. With 2 bases clipped from V and 3 bases from J, the junction kept 14 bases outside the gene matches. The DNA of the CDR3 is TGTGCCAGCAGTTTACTCAGACTAGCGGTAGAGTCAATCTACGAGCAGTACTTC. Amino acid sequence: CASSLLRLAVESIYEQYF.

The chain links TRBV19 to TRBJ2-7; 9 nucleotides match TRBD2. After removal of 3 bases from V and 6 bases from J, the junction contained 9 bases not matched to a gene. The CDR3 spans 15 residues. Germline loops: CDR1 LNHDA, CDR2 SQIVND (reference sequence). CDR3 sequence: CASSIVPSGIPEQYF. The CDR3 nucleotides read TGTGCCAGTAGTATTGTGCCTAGCGGGATTCCCGAGCAGTACTTC.

V gene TRBV10-1 combines with J gene TRBJ1-1; tentatively, D is TRBD1 (6 bases). Germline lookup yields CDR1 WNHNN and CDR2 SYGVQD (reference sequence). The CDR3 covers 16 residues. V was shortened by 0 bases and J by 1 base, with 12 bases between the two germline ends. CDR3 sequence reads: CASSESIGRGNTEAFF. CDR3 sequence (DNA): TGCGCCAGCAGTGAGTCTATAGGCAGGGGGAACACTGAAGCTTTCTTT.

This sequence joins TRBV18 and TRBJ1-5; TRBD1 matches 9 bases. Trimming removed 5 bases from V and 5 bases from J; junction bases left unmatched: 16. Germline values: CDR1 KGHSH, CDR2 LQKENI. There are 18 residues in the CDR3. DNA for the CDR3: TGTGCCAGCTCAGAATTCTCGGTTCAACAGGGGGCTCATCAGCCCCAGCATTTT. It translates to CASSEFSVQQGAHQPQHF.

The rearrangement uses TRBV6-2 or TRBV6-3 and TRBJ2-3; D is perhaps TRBD2 (5 bases). Looked up from germline, CDR1 is MNHEY and CDR2 is SVGEGT. The CDR3 runs to 16 residues. The germline V and J ends were trimmed by 2 bases and 5 bases, with 17 bases remaining between them. The CDR3 loop is CASSYLRARAEDTQYF. The CDR3 DNA is TGTGCCAGCAGTTACCTCCGTGCTAGAGCGGAAGATACGCAGTATTTT.

The V and J genes are TRBV5-1 and TRBJ1-4, with D perhaps TRBD1 (6 bases). CDR1 is SGHRS, CDR2 YFSETQ, per germline. The germline V and J ends were trimmed by 6 bases and 4 bases, with 10 bases remaining between them. The CDR3 is 13 amino acids. In nucleotides, the CDR3 is TGCGCCAGCAATCAGGGGTATAATGAAAAACTGTTTTTT. It is translated as CASNQGYNEKLFF. The whole variable domain, remainder taken from reference TRBV5-1 and TRBJ1-4, is KAGVTQTPRYLIKTRGQQVTLSCSPISGHRSVSWYQQTPGQGLQFLFEYFSETQRNKGNFPGRFSGRQFSNSRSEMNVSTLELGDSALYLCASNQGYNEKLFFGSGTQLSVL.

This CDR3 is CASSLSHRGGNTF. As DNA, the CDR3 is TGTGCCAGCAGTTTGTCCCACCGCGGGGGTAATACCTTC. The chain recombines TRBV12-3 or TRBV12-4 with TRBJ1-2, with D tentatively TRBD1 (5 bases). V lost 3 bases and J lost 14, with 19 bases in between. The CDR3 is 13 residues long.

The chain recombines TRBV9 with TRBJ2-5; TRBD1 matches 7 bases. Looked up from germline, CDR1 is SGDLS and CDR2 is YYNGEE. With V trimmed by 0 bases and J by 2 bases, 1 base remained unmatched. This CDR3 has 14 amino acids. In DNA form, the CDR3 reads TGTGCCAGCAGCGTAGGGGACAGTCAAGAGACCCAGTACTTC. The encoded protein is CASSVGDSQETQYF.

The chain combines TRBV27 with TRBJ1-4; D is perhaps TRBD1 (6 bases). Trimming stripped 6 bases from V and 4 bases from J, with 12 bases between. Germline loops: CDR1 MNHEY, CDR2 SMNVEV (reference sequence). The CDR3 extends over 14 amino acids. CDR3 sequence reads: CASRLQGFNEKLFF. CDR3 nucleotides: TGTGCCAGCAGACTACAGGGATTTAATGAAAAACTGTTTTTT.

This chain links TRBV29-1 with TRBJ2-3, with D tentatively TRBD2 (7 bases). CDR3 length: 15 residues. Germline loops: CDR1 SQVTM, CDR2 ANQGSEA. Trimming pared 1 base from V and 4 bases from J, leaving 15 bases between. Here the CDR3 DNA reads TGCAGCGTTGAAGGGCGGGAGAAGGGGGCAGATACGCAGTATTTT. It yields the protein CSVEGREKGADTQYF.

This chain connects TRBV11-3 to TRBJ2-1, with 7 bases aligning to TRBD1. Trimming cost V 7 bases and J 3 bases; bases outside gene matches: 6. Germline-derived CDR1 and CDR2 are SGHNT and YENEEA. The CDR3 contains 14 residues. CDR3 sequence reads: CASTLRQGYNEQFF. As DNA, the CDR3 is TGTGCCAGCACCCTTCGACAGGGCTACAATGAGCAGTTCTTC. The variable domain in full, completed from reference TRBV11-3 and TRBJ2-1, reads EAGVVQSPRYKIIEKKQPVAFWCNPISGHNTLYWYLQNLGQGPELLIRYENEEAVDDSQLPKDRFSAERLKGVDSTLKIQPAELGDSAVYLCASTLRQGYNEQFFGPGTRLTVL.

The chain uses TRBV5-4 and TRBJ2-7; the D is unclear. V shed 0 bases and J shed 5 bases, with 6 bases lying between them. This CDR3 comprises 12 residues. Germline loops: CDR1 SGHNT, CDR2 YYREEE (reference sequence). In DNA form, the CDR3 reads TGTGCCAGCAGCTTGGGACAAAACGAGCAGTACTTC. This translates into CASSLGQNEQYF.

The chain employs TRBV10-1 and TRBJ2-2; TRBD2 is a possible D gene (6 bases). Germline V gene sequence: CDR1 WNHNN, CDR2 SYGVQD (reference sequence). The CDR3 loop spans 16 amino acids. V lost 4 bases and J 4 bases, leaving 16 bases between the germline ends. The CDR3 reads CASSGGGRACTGELFF. CDR3 coding DNA: TGCGCCAGCAGTGGGGGAGGAAGGGCCTGCACCGGGGAGCTGTTTTTT.

The chain employs TRBV6-4 and TRBJ1-5; D unclear. Germline CDR1 is MRHNA and CDR2 is SNTAGT. The V end was cut by 8 bases, the J end by 4 bases, with 12 bases between. The CDR3 is made up of 13 amino acids. CDR3 amino acids: CASPRRGNQPQHF. CDR3 bases: TGTGCCAGCCCCAGACGGGGTAATCAGCCCCAGCATTTT.

The J gene is TRBJ2-3, the V gene TRBV24-1; TRBD2 agrees at 12 bases. With V trimmed by 12 bases and J by 7 bases, 16 bases remained unmatched. Germline CDR1 and CDR2: KGHDR and SFDVKD. The CDR3 spans 16 residues. The CDR3 coding sequence is TGTGCCCGGCGGGCTAGCGGGAGGGCAACCCACAATACGCAGTATTTT. Translation: CARRASGRATHNTQYF.

The count of this clone is one. CDR3 nucleotide sequence: TGTGCCAGCAGCTTAGAGTGGGGGCGGGAAAAACTGTTTTTT. Translated, it gives CASSLEWGREKLFF. The V and J genes are TRBV7-2 and TRBJ1-4; tentative D call: TRBD1 (6 bases). Trimming removed 1 base from V and 8 bases from J, with 11 bases in between. The CDR3 consists of 14 residues. Germline loops: CDR1 SGHTA, CDR2 FQGNSA.

The rearrangement uses TRBV2 and TRBJ1-4; TRBD1 is a possible D gene (5 bases). Germline V CDR1 and CDR2: SNHLY, FYNNEI. Deletions cut 6 bases from V and 0 bases from J, with 8 bases between. The CDR3 spans 14 residues. As DNA, the CDR3 is TGTGCCAGCAGACAGGCCGCAACTAATGAAAAACTGTTTTTT. Residues: CASRQAATNEKLFF.